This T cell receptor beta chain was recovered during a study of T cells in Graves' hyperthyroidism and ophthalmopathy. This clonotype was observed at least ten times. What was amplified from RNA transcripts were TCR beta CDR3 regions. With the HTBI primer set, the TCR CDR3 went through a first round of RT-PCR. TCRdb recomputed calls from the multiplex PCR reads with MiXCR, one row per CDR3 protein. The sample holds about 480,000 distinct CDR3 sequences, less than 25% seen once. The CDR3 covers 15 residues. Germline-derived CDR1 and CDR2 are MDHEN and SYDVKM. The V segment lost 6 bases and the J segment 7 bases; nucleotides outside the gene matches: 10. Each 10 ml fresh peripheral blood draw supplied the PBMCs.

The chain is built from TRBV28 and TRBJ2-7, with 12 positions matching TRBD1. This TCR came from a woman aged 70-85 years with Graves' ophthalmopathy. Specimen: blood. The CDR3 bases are TGTGCCAGCAGACCCCAGGGACAGGGGGCGAGAGAGCAGTACTTC. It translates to CASRPQGQGAREQYF.